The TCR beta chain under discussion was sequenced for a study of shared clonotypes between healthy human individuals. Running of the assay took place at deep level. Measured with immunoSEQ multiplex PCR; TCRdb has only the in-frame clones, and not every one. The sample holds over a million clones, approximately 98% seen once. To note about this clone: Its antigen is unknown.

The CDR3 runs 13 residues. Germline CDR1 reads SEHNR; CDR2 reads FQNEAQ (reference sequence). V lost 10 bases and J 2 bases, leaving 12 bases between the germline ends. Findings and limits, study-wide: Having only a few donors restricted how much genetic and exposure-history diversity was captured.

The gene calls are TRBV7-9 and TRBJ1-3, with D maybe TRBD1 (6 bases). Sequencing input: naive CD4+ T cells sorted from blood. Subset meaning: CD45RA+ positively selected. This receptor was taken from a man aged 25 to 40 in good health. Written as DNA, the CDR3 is TGTGCCACCAGGGGCACGGCTGGAAACACCATATATTTT. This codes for CATRGTAGNTIYF.